Each of the 26 T cell receptor beta chains below was sequenced from the same sample in a study of tumor and adjacent non-tumor tissue in lung cancer. The library came from three nested PCR rounds adapted from ARM-PCR protocols. TCRdb re-analysed the multiplex PCR reads in MiXCR, keeping a single row per CDR3 protein. The data hold fewer than 85,000 distinct CDR3 sequences, with around 78% observed a single time. RNA was extracted from bulk tissue without any cell sorting. The sample was lung tumor tissue. These TCRs come from a man aged 55-75 years with non-small cell lung cancer.

To note about this clonotype: A much larger clone lies a single base off, so this may be a read error. The J gene is TRBJ2-2, the V gene TRBV28, with D uncertain. Germline V gene sequence: CDR1 MDHEN, CDR2 SYDVKM. CDR3 length equals 11 residues. The CDR3 DNA reads TGTGTCAGCAGTTCAGCCGGGGAGCTGTTTTTT. This gives the protein CVSSSAGELFF.

The V and J genes are TRBV6-1 and TRBJ1-5; D gene unclear. This CDR3 is 14 amino acids long. Germline V gene data show CDR1 as MNHNS and CDR2 as SASEGT. V dropped 0 bases and J dropped 13 bases, with 16 bases sitting between them. The CDR3 nucleotides are TGTGCCAGCAGTGAAGCTGGAGGGAATCAGCATCAGCATTTT. Protein sequence: CASSEAGGNQHQHF.

As regards this clonotype: A much larger clone is a single base away; this may be a read error. This rearrangement joins TRBV30 to TRBJ1-1, with no clear D. The CDR3 covers 14 residues. Germline values: CDR1 GTSNPN, CDR2 SVGIG (reference sequence). V lost 5 bases and J lost 3, with 16 bases in between. CDR3 sequence reads: CAWRATWSYTEAFF. CDR3 nucleotides: TGTGCCTGGCGCGCCACATGGTCGTACACTGAAGCTTTCTTT.

As regards this clonotype: A read error is possible here, since a much larger clone lies one base away. J is TRBJ1-2 and V is TRBV5-1; D is unresolved. V was shortened by 0 bases and J by 2 bases, with 5 bases between the two germline ends. This CDR3 comprises 13 residues. Germline V gene sequence: CDR1 SGHRS, CDR2 YFSETQ. CDR3 DNA: TGCGCCAGCAGCTTGGAAGGAAACTATGGCTACACCTTC. This codes for CASSLEGNYGYTF.

A note on this clonotype: The germline gene is not matched at one end of the junction; a read error may be the cause. The V call is TRBV5-6, the J call TRBJ2-1; TRBD2 matches at 8 bases. Germline V CDR1 and CDR2: SGHDT, YYEEEE. The CDR3 consists of 22 residues. CDR3 in DNA: TGTGCTAGCAGCCCACCCCGGGGATTGAGGCTAGCGGGCCCGCTCCAATACAATGAGCAGTTCTTC. Protein product: CASSPPRGLRLAGPLQYNEQFF. Together with reference TRBV5-6 and TRBJ2-1, the CDR3 gives the full variable domain: DAGVTQSPTHLIKTRGQQVTLRCSPKSGHDTVSWYQQALGQGPQFIFQYYEEEERQRGNFPDRFSGHQFPNYSSELNVNALLLGDSALYLCASSPPRGLRLAGPLQYNEQFFGPGTRLTVL.

Turning to this clonotype: The conserved closing phenylalanine or tryptophan is absent in this CDR3, likely reflecting a read error. CDR3 protein: CSVSTGGGEQYS. CDR3 DNA sequence: TGCAGTGTTTCCACAGGGGGCGGTGAGCAGTACTCC. The genes are TRBV20-1 and TRBJ2-7, with 9 bases aligning to TRBD1. The trim removed 7 bases at V and 7 bases at J, leaving 8 bases unmatched. The CDR3 covers 12 residues. Germline CDR1 DFQATT, CDR2 SNEGSKA (reference sequence).

This sequence joins TRBV6-1 and TRBJ1-5; TRBD1 matches at 7 bases. With 10 bases clipped from V and 6 bases from J, the junction kept 12 bases outside the gene matches. The CDR3 has 14 residues. Germline CDR1 MNHNS, CDR2 SASEGT. The CDR3 region is CANRGLTGGQPQHF. The CDR3 nucleotides are TGTGCCAACAGGGGATTGACCGGGGGTCAGCCCCAGCATTTT.

To note about this clonotype: Relative to the germline gene, one junction end is altered; a read error may explain this. V and J are TRBV6-5 and TRBJ1-6; D is possibly TRBD1 (5 bases). The germline V gene has CDR1 MNHEY and CDR2 SVGAGI. This CDR3 spans 17 amino acids. CDR3 bases: TGTGCCTGCAGCACTGGGACTTTGAGCACCTATAACTCACCCCTCCACTTT. Amino acids: CACSTGTLSTYNSPLHF.

The chain has TRBV11-3 and TRBJ2-7; tentatively, D is TRBD2 (5 bases). The CDR3 covers 13 residues. Germline CDR1 reads SGHNT; CDR2 reads YENEEA. V lost 5 bases and J lost 3, with 11 bases in between. CDR3 protein: CASSLNRGYEQYF. The CDR3 region has the DNA TGTGCCAGCAGCCTAAATCGGGGCTACGAGCAGTACTTC.

This clonotype was counted a few times. The junction and the germline gene differ at one end; a read error may be behind it. The V and J genes are TRBV11-2 and TRBJ2-1; D might be TRBD2 (6 bases). CDR1 is SGHAT and CDR2 is FQNNGV in the germline V gene. CDR3 size: 16 residues. The CDR3 loop reads CASSFAGRSSYNEQFF. For the CDR3, the DNA is TGTGCTAGCAGCTTCGCAGGGAGGAGCTCCTACAATGAGCAGTTCTTC. Drawing the rest from reference TRBV11-2 and TRBJ2-1, the complete variable domain is EAGVAQSPRYKIIEKRQSVAFWCNPISGHATLYWYQQILGQGPKLLIQFQNNGVVDDSQLPKDRFSAERLKGVDSTLKIQPAKLEDSAVYLCASSFAGRSSYNEQFFGPGTRLTVL.

The chain links TRBV20-1 to TRBJ2-7, with TRBD2 as a possible D gene (6 bases). This CDR3 is 14 amino acids long. The V gene's germline CDR1 is DFQATT and CDR2 SNEGSKA (reference sequence). Between the trimmed V and J ends, which lost 3 bases and 4 bases, there was a span of 16 bases. Here the CDR3 reads CSARVQLAKYEQYF. Here the CDR3 DNA reads TGCAGTGCTAGGGTGCAACTAGCCAAATACGAGCAGTACTTC.

For this clonotype: The CDR3 does not end in the conserved phenylalanine or tryptophan, so this is likely a read error. The rearrangement links TRBV10-3 to TRBJ1-3; possibly TRBD1 for D (5 bases). Germline lookup yields CDR1 ENHRY and CDR2 SYGVKD. V was shortened by 7 bases and J by 3 bases, with 16 bases between the two germline ends. CDR3 length: 15 residues. The CDR3 DNA is TGTGCCATCACCGATGTTAGAGGGGATGGAAACACCATATATCCT. Translated, it gives CAITDVRGDGNTIYP.

Remarks on this clonotype: One junction end does not reproduce the germline sequence, and a read error may be involved. This sequence joins TRBV20-1 and TRBJ2-1; 8 bases are shared with TRBD2. Germline V gene sequence: CDR1 DFQATT, CDR2 SNEGSKA (reference sequence). The CDR3 length is 14 residues. CDR3 DNA: TGCTGTGCTAGTTATCAACGGACTAGCTATGAGCAGTTCTTC. Protein: CCASYQRTSYEQFF.

This clonotype was detected once. The junction does not match germline at one end; this may be a read error. The genes are TRBV6-5 and TRBJ2-7, with D unclear. This CDR3 comprises 14 residues. Germline assignment: CDR1 MNHEY and CDR2 SVGAGI. CDR3 sequence (DNA): TGTGCCAGCAGTCACTCCGTCACGACCTACGAGCAGTATTTC. Translating gives CASSHSVTTYEQYF.

Notes on this clonotype: The conserved phenylalanine or tryptophan normally closing the CDR3 is absent here, so this likely arose from a read error. No DNA is shown, since the ends of the CDR3 on it are uncertain; the CDR3 is the one TCRdb lists. The chain uses TRBV12-3 or TRBV12-4 and TRBJ2-2. Termini included, the CDR3 measures 14 amino acids. Here the CDR3 reads CASSFRQNTGELFY.

The chain recombines TRBV2 with TRBJ1-5; D gene uncertain. Germline V gives CDR1 SNHLY, CDR2 FYNNEI. The ends were cut back, 5 bases at V and 7 bases at J, with 12 bases in the middle. CDR3 length: 13 residues. CDR3 loop: CASSRHPGQPQHF. Here the CDR3 DNA reads TGTGCCAGCAGTAGACACCCAGGACAGCCCCAGCATTTT. The variable domain in full, completed from reference TRBV2 and TRBJ1-5, reads EPEVTQTPSHQVTQMGQEVILRCVPISNHLYFYWYRQILGQKVEFLVSFYNNEISEKSEIFDDQFSVERPDGSNFTLKIRSTKLEDSAMYFCASSRHPGQPQHFGDGTRLSIL.

This clonotype was seen many times. This sequence joins TRBV14 and TRBJ2-1, with 9 bases lining up with TRBD2. Unmatched junction bases numbered 9, after V lost 4 bases and J lost 5 bases. The CDR3 sequence is 16 residues long. In germline, CDR1 is SGHDN, CDR2 FVKESK. CDR3 loop: CASSRYGGRGDNEQFF. Written as DNA, the CDR3 is TGTGCCAGCAGCCGCTACGGCGGGAGGGGCGACAATGAGCAGTTCTTC.

About this clonotype: The junction does not match germline at one end; this may be a read error. The chain employs TRBV6-1 and TRBJ1-1, with 9 bases aligning to TRBD1. The CDR3 contains 14 residues. The germline V gene encodes CDR1 MNHNS and CDR2 SASEGT. The CDR3 DNA reads TGTGCCAGCAGTCCCGGGACAGGGAACAATGAATCTTTCTTT. It codes for CASSPGTGNNESFF.

A remark on this clonotype: The junction shows a germline mismatch at one end, possibly a read error. J is TRBJ1-3 and V is TRBV20-1; D gene ambiguous. Looked up from germline, CDR1 is DFQATT and CDR2 is SNEGSKA (reference sequence). CDR3 length: 15 residues. The CDR3 DNA reads TGCAGTGATAGAGATTTGGGCAGCGTAGGAAACACCATATACTTT. Encoded protein: CSDRDLGSVGNTIYF.

This clonotype appeared a few times. A clone one base away is much larger, so this may be a read error. This likely comes from a read error, as the CDR3 has no conserved phenylalanine or tryptophan at its end. The chain links TRBV30 to TRBJ2-7, with D tentatively TRBD2 (6 bases). Germline V gene data show CDR1 as GTSNPN and CDR2 as SVGIG (reference sequence). The CDR3 is 13 amino acids. The V end was cut by 0 bases, the J end by 9 bases, with 15 bases between. The CDR3 nucleotides are TGTGCCTGGAGTGTACTAGCCGGGGCCGGGCAGTACATC. This gives the protein CAWSVLAGAGQYI.

This clonotype has a handful of counts. Relative to the germline gene, one junction end is altered; a read error may explain this. The V call is TRBV16, the J call TRBJ2-5; D is unresolved. Per germline, CDR1 KGHSY and CDR2 FQNENV. This CDR3 region has 12 residues. CDR3 DNA sequence: TGTGACAGCAGCCCGAACCAAGAGACACAGTACTTC. Protein: CDSSPNQETQYF. Complete variable domain (other parts from reference TRBV16 and TRBJ2-5): GEEVAQTPKHLVRGEGQKAKLYCAPIKGHSYVFWYQQVLKNEFKFLISFQNENVFDETGMPKERFSAKCLPNSPCSLEIQATKLEDSAVYFCDSSPNQETQYFGPGTRLLVL.

With respect to this clonotype: Its ends do not fully match the called genes, so a read error is possible. V gene TRBV5-6 combines with J gene TRBJ2-7; possible D gene TRBD1, 5 bases. Per germline, CDR1 SGHDT and CDR2 YYEEEE. CDR3 length: 14 amino acids. This chain's CDR3 is CANSLPRDSAEQYF. The CDR3 DNA reads TGTGCCAACAGCTTGCCTCGCGACAGTGCCGAGCAGTACTTC.

About this clonotype itself: The junction shows a germline mismatch at one end, possibly a read error. The chain links TRBV29-1 to TRBJ2-1; 8 bases fit TRBD2. The CDR3 length is 16 residues. Germline CDR1 reads SQVTM; CDR2 reads ANQGSEA. CDR3: CSVEGPTSDSYNAQFF. Written as DNA, the CDR3 is TGCAGCGTTGAAGGGCCGACTAGCGATTCGTACAATGCGCAGTTCTTC.

The sample holds a few counts of this clonotype. A much bigger clone sits one base away, suggesting this may be a read error. The chain links TRBV20-1 to TRBJ2-5, with D possibly TRBD1 on 6 matching bases. Germline assignment: CDR1 DFQATT and CDR2 SNEGSKA (reference sequence). Trimming shortened V by 6 bases and J by 4 bases, and 9 bases separated the two germline ends. This CDR3 contains 11 residues. The CDR3 loop is CSATGRETQYF. The CDR3 DNA sequence: TGCAGTGCAACAGGGCGAGAGACCCAGTACTTC.

Worth noting for this clonotype: Just one base apart from a much larger clone, this may be a read error. The CDR3 does not close with the conserved phenylalanine or tryptophan, likely indicating a read error. The rearrangement uses TRBV5-1 and TRBJ2-1; 9 nucleotides align to TRBD1. CDR3 length: 16 residues. CDR1 SGHRS and CDR2 YFSETQ come from the germline V gene. The V segment lost 0 bases and the J segment 7 bases; nucleotides outside the gene matches: 8. CDR3 amino acids: CASSLATGGPGNEQFL. CDR3 in DNA: TGCGCCAGCAGCTTGGCCACAGGGGGCCCCGGGAATGAGCAGTTCTTG.

Comments on this clonotype: The CDR3 end shows no conserved phenylalanine or tryptophan, and so a read error is likely. The V call is TRBV20-1, the J call TRBJ2-7, with no clear D. Germline loops: CDR1 DFQATT, CDR2 SNEGSKA (reference sequence). The CDR3 sequence is 13 residues long. CDR3 loop: CSGLAENSYGQYL. CDR3 coding DNA: TGCAGTGGCTTAGCCGAGAATTCCTACGGGCAGTACCTC.